These 26 T cell receptor beta chains originate from one sample sequenced in a study of siplizumab effects on memory and regulatory T cells. The method was immunoSEQ multiplex PCR; TCRdb's version includes in-frame clones alone and lacks a portion of them. This sample has tens of thousands of clones, with about 92% found just once. Material: CD8+ T cells sorted from blood. The receptors stem from a human donor in good health.

The genes are TRBV28 and TRBJ1-6; D uncertain. The CDR3 totals 13 residues. In germline, CDR1 is MDHEN, CDR2 SYDVKM. V lost 3 bases to trimming and J lost 7 bases, with 7 bases between them. DNA of the CDR3: TGTGCCAGCAGTTTGACGGGAAATTCACCCCTCCACTTT. This translates into CASSLTGNSPLHF.

This clone was seen only once. The chain couples TRBV4-3 to TRBJ2-7, with D maybe TRBD1 (5 bases). The germline V and J ends were trimmed by 0 bases and 5 bases, with 11 bases remaining between them. Germline CDR1 reads LGHNA; CDR2 reads YSLEER. The CDR3 is 14 amino acids. The CDR3 is CASSQDPLGDEQYF. In DNA form, the CDR3 reads TGCGCCAGCAGCCAAGATCCTCTAGGGGACGAGCAGTACTTC.

The rearrangement uses TRBV11-3 and TRBJ2-2; D may be TRBD2 (6 bases). Germline values: CDR1 SGHNT, CDR2 YENEEA. V was trimmed by 5 bases and J by 6 bases, leaving 16 bases between them. This CDR3 has 15 amino acids. The CDR3 is CASSNPGLDSGELFF. The CDR3 DNA sequence: TGTGCCAGCAGCAACCCGGGACTCGATTCCGGGGAGCTGTTTTTT.

The chain recombines TRBV5-1 with TRBJ2-5, with D possibly TRBD1 on 5 matching bases. Germline CDR1 and CDR2: SGHRS and YFSETQ. V lost 3 bases and J 5 bases, leaving 17 bases between the germline ends. This CDR3 contains 15 residues. The DNA of the CDR3 is TGCGCCAGCAGCTCACTGGGATCAGGGTCGGAGACCCAGTACTTC. It encodes CASSSLGSGSETQYF.

This chain connects TRBV19 to TRBJ1-2; D unresolved. The CDR3 contains 12 residues. Germline CDR1 and CDR2: LNHDA and SQIVND (reference sequence). The germline V and J ends were trimmed by 9 bases and 4 bases, with 12 bases remaining between them. The CDR3 region has the DNA TGTGCCAGCCCGGCGATCAGCTATGGCTACACCTTC. This gives the protein CASPAISYGYTF.

This rearrangement joins TRBV30 to TRBJ2-4; D might be TRBD2 (5 bases). This CDR3 spans 15 amino acids. Germline V CDR1 and CDR2: GTSNPN, SVGIG (reference sequence). The V end lost 3 bases, the J end lost 5 bases, and 17 bases lay between the germline ends. The CDR3 loop reads CAWSPIEGGENIQYF. The CDR3 region has the DNA TGTGCCTGGAGCCCTATTGAGGGTGGCGAAAACATTCAGTACTTC.

The genes are TRBV28 and TRBJ2-7, with 7 nucleotides matching TRBD1. The CDR3 covers 14 residues. Looked up from germline, CDR1 is MDHEN and CDR2 is SYDVKM. J lost 2 bases, V lost 6 bases, and 7 bases had no gene match. The CDR3 sequence is CASSPRDSAYEQYF. Here the CDR3 DNA reads TGTGCCAGCAGCCCCCGGGACAGTGCCTACGAGCAGTACTTC.

The chain carries TRBV29-1 and TRBJ2-7; D is tentatively TRBD1 or TRBD2 (6 bases each). The CDR3 length is 13 residues. CDR1 SQVTM and CDR2 ANQGSEA come from the germline V gene. Trimming shortened V by 4 bases and J by 4 bases, and 14 bases separated the two germline ends. CDR3 DNA sequence: TGCAGCGTTGTCGGGCGGGACACATACGAGCAGTACTTC. Its protein product is CSVVGRDTYEQYF.

The V gene is TRBV28, the J gene TRBJ2-7; D is ambiguous. Germline CDR1 MDHEN, CDR2 SYDVKM. The CDR3 consists of 14 residues. The V gene lost 2 bases and the J gene lost 2 bases, with 10 bases spanning the gap. The CDR3 sequence: CASSLGGLAYEQYF. The CDR3 region has the DNA TGTGCCAGCAGTTTAGGTGGGCTCGCCTACGAGCAGTACTTC.

V gene TRBV7-2 combines with J gene TRBJ2-7; possibly TRBD1 or TRBD2 for D (5 bases each). The CDR3 covers 14 residues. V was cut by 3 bases and J by 0 bases, with 9 bases left in between. Germline V CDR1 and CDR2: SGHTA, FQGNSA. The CDR3 bases are TGTGCCAGCAGCTTTGGGGGAACCTCCTACGAGCAGTACTTC. It translates to CASSFGGTSYEQYF.

The chain combines TRBV27 with TRBJ2-3; D gene unclear. CDR3 length: 15 residues. The V gene lost 5 bases and the J gene lost 0 bases, with 12 bases spanning the gap. Germline loops: CDR1 MNHEY, CDR2 SMNVEV (reference sequence). CDR3 DNA sequence: TGTGCCAGCAGTCCACAACTAACGAGCACAGATACGCAGTATTTT. Amino acids: CASSPQLTSTDTQYF.

This clone has just one count. The chain uses TRBV29-1 and TRBJ2-7, with 7 positions matching TRBD1. The CDR3 loop spans 14 amino acids. Germline assignment: CDR1 SQVTM and CDR2 ANQGSEA. The ends lost 7 bases at V and 2 bases at J; junction bases unmatched: 11. DNA of the CDR3: TGCAGCGCAGCAAACAGGGGCTTGACCTACGAGCAGTACTTC. Residues: CSAANRGLTYEQYF.

The chain employs TRBV30 and TRBJ1-5; 8 nucleotides match TRBD1. The length of the CDR3 is 13 residues. CDR1 is GTSNPN, CDR2 SVGIG, per germline (reference sequence). J was trimmed by 7 bases and V by 2 bases; bases with no gene match: 4. CDR3 loop: CAWSSNRGQPQHF. The CDR3 nucleotides read TGTGCCTGGAGTTCTAACAGGGGGCAGCCCCAGCATTTT.

By its share, this clone is medium-sized (0.01 to 0.1%). The V call is TRBV6-5, the J call TRBJ2-1; tentative D call: TRBD2 (5 bases). Trimming cost V 0 bases and J 8 bases, with 11 bases left between them. The germline gives CDR1 MNHEY, CDR2 SVGAGI. This CDR3 spans 14 amino acids. In DNA, the CDR3 is TGTGCCAGCAGTTACTCAAGCCGGGGAGATGAGCAGTTCTTC. It is translated as CASSYSSRGDEQFF.

The genes are TRBV7-9 and TRBJ2-5; possible D gene TRBD2, 6 bases. The germline V gene has CDR1 SEHNR and CDR2 FQNEAQ (reference sequence). The germline V and J ends were trimmed by 1 base and 7 bases, with 16 bases remaining between them. This CDR3 comprises 15 residues. The CDR3: CASSLEVTSGGTQYF. As DNA, the CDR3 is TGTGCCAGCAGCTTAGAGGTGACTAGTGGTGGGACCCAGTACTTC.

The chain recombines TRBV4-3 with TRBJ2-5; the D gene is possibly TRBD1 (7 bases). The V gene lost 1 base and the J gene lost 5 bases, with 14 bases spanning the gap. The CDR3 is 15 amino acids. In germline, CDR1 is LGHNA, CDR2 YSLEER. This CDR3 is CASSQGTGRGETQYF. CDR3 sequence (DNA): TGCGCCAGCAGCCAAGGGACAGGACGGGGGGAGACCCAGTACTTC.

CDR3 amino acids: CASSPGTSGSWGQFF. The CDR3 nucleotides are TGTGCCAGCAGCCCAGGGACTAGCGGGAGTTGGGGGCAGTTCTTC. The rearrangement uses TRBV11-3 and TRBJ2-1, with 14 bases lining up with TRBD2. Trimming at V came to 5 bases and at J to 12 bases, leaving 9 bases not matched to a gene. Germline V gene sequence: CDR1 SGHNT, CDR2 YENEEA. The length of the CDR3 is 15 residues.

The chain has TRBV7-9 and TRBJ2-7; D may correspond to TRBD1 or TRBD2 (6 bases each). The ends were cut back, 3 bases at V and 3 bases at J, with 18 bases in the middle. Germline V lookup: CDR1 SEHNR, CDR2 FQNEAQ (reference sequence). The CDR3 is 16 residues long. The CDR3 spells CASSFEGGPQNYEQYF. CDR3 bases: TGTGCCAGCAGCTTCGAAGGGGGGCCTCAGAACTACGAGCAGTACTTC.

This sequence joins TRBV2 and TRBJ2-3; D is uncertain. V was trimmed by 0 bases and J by 5 bases, leaving 3 bases between them. CDR1 and CDR2 (germline): SNHLY, FYNNEI. The CDR3 extends over 12 amino acids. CDR3 region: CASSEAVDTQYF. In nucleotides, the CDR3 is TGTGCCAGCAGTGAAGCCGTAGATACGCAGTATTTT.

The J gene is TRBJ2-7, the V gene TRBV29-1, with 7 bases identical to TRBD2. Germline trimming cut 4 bases from V and 4 bases from J; bases unmatched to any gene: 1. The CDR3 loop spans 11 amino acids. Germline V gene sequence: CDR1 SQVTM, CDR2 ANQGSEA. CDR3 protein: CSVVGGYEQYF. The CDR3 nucleotides read TGCAGCGTTGTGGGGGGGTACGAGCAGTACTTC.

The chain has TRBV9 and TRBJ1-3; the match to TRBD1 covers 7 bases. V was pared by 0 bases and J by 0 bases, with 6 bases of the junction left unmatched. CDR3 size: 17 residues. The germline CDR1 and CDR2 sequences are SGDLS and YYNGEE. CDR3 DNA: TGTGCCAGCAGCGTAGTCGGTGGGGACAGCTCTGGAAACACCATATATTTT. Translation: CASSVVGGDSSGNTIYF.

The chain employs TRBV5-8 and TRBJ2-5, with 8 bases fitting TRBD1. CDR3 length: 15 residues. Germline V gene lookup returns CDR1 SGHTS and CDR2 YDEGEE. Unmatched junction bases numbered 14, after V lost 4 bases and J lost 9 bases. The CDR3 DNA sequence: TGTGCCAGCAGCGCCGCCAGGACAGGGCGGCCGCCCCAGTACTTC. Protein: CASSAARTGRPPQYF.

This sequence joins TRBV25-1 and TRBJ2-3, with D unresolved. Between the trimmed V and J ends, which lost 5 bases and 0 bases, there was a span of 12 bases. CDR1 is MGHDK and CDR2 is SYGVNS in the germline V gene. This CDR3 is built from 15 residues. CDR3 DNA sequence: TGTGCCAGCAGTAACCTACTGGACAGCACAGATACGCAGTATTTT. Translation gives CASSNLLDSTDTQYF.

This chain uses TRBV7-9 with TRBJ1-5, with D unresolved. CDR3 length: 14 residues. Germline CDR1 SEHNR, CDR2 FQNEAQ (reference sequence). V lost 4 bases, J lost 0 bases, and 7 bases lay in between. CDR3 residues: CASSSQLSNQPQHF. The CDR3 DNA is TGTGCCAGCAGCTCACAGCTTAGCAATCAGCCCCAGCATTTT.

For this clone: The same CDR3 is also encoded by other DNA sequences in this sample. The chain combines TRBV28 with TRBJ2-3; 14 nucleotides line up with TRBD2. Per the germline V gene, CDR1 is MDHEN and CDR2 is SYDVKM. Trimming removed 4 bases from V and 3 bases from J; junction bases left unmatched: 3. The CDR3 extends over 16 amino acids. This CDR3 reads CASSSRLAGGTDTQYF. The CDR3 DNA reads TGTGCCAGCAGTTCAAGACTAGCGGGAGGGACAGATACGCAGTATTTT.

The chain links TRBV6-5 to TRBJ1-2; 10 positions agree with TRBD1. The CDR3 is 16 residues long. The junction had 8 bases not matched to a gene; V was cut back by 3 bases and J by 4 bases. From germline, CDR1 is MNHEY and CDR2 SVGAGI. CDR3 loop: CASSYARTGGGYGYTF. The CDR3 nucleotides read TGTGCCAGCAGTTATGCCCGGACAGGGGGAGGCTATGGCTACACCTTC.